Sequencing of this T cell receptor (beta chain) was carried out in a study of blood T cell repertoires in COVID-19. In germline, CDR1 is PRHDT, CDR2 FYEKMQ (reference sequence). This CDR3 comprises 16 residues. Trimming pared 4 bases from V and 1 base from J, leaving 17 bases between. Generated by immunoSEQ multiplex PCR, the TCRdb table keeps only in-frame clones and is missing some. The table has roughly 64,000 clones, more than 65% seen once. This TCR was sampled from a woman in her sixties or seventies with acute or convalescent COVID-19. The sample taken for sequencing was peripheral blood. The chain employs TRBV13 and TRBJ2-7; D perhaps matches TRBD2 (6 bases). CDR3 region: CASSSAQRGVSYEQYF. DNA of the CDR3: TGTGCCAGCAGCTCAGCTCAGCGCGGGGTGTCCTACGAGCAGTACTTC.